Each of the 14 T cell receptor beta chains below was sequenced from the same sample in a study of shared clonotypes between healthy human individuals. It was CD45RO-negative cells, positively selected for CCR7, that made up naive CD8 cells, with terminally differentiated effector memory CD45RA+ cells excluded. Sequenced by immunoSEQ multiplex PCR; TCRdb stores in-frame clones only, minus some. The top ten hold more than 0.95% of the sample, which has around 2,100,000 clones, about 94% seen once. Input material: naive CD8+ T cells sorted from blood. These TCRs come from a man between 18 and 35 years old in good health.

The chain combines TRBV2 with TRBJ2-1; D not certain. The CDR3 consists of 14 residues. From germline, CDR1 is SNHLY and CDR2 FYNNEI. Trimming stripped 1 base from V and 3 bases from J, with 7 bases between. The CDR3 reads CASSEELNYNEQFF. DNA for the CDR3: TGTGCCAGCAGTGAAGAATTGAACTACAATGAGCAGTTCTTC.

The J gene is TRBJ2-1, the V gene TRBV6-1; 7 bases agree with TRBD2. V lost 6 bases to trimming and J lost 4 bases; unmatched junction nucleotides: 6. The CDR3 is 14 amino acids. Germline values: CDR1 MNHNS, CDR2 SASEGT. The CDR3 region has the DNA TGTGCCAGCAGGATACCAGCGGGGTACAATGAGCAGTTCTTC. It yields the protein CASRIPAGYNEQFF.

This clone has just one count. V and J are TRBV27 and TRBJ2-2; 7 bases align to TRBD2. The CDR3 contains 12 residues. J gave up 6 bases and V 10 bases, and 5 bases lay outside the gene matches. CDR1 is MNHEY and CDR2 is SMNVEV in the germline V gene (reference sequence). CDR3 region: CATGLDSGELFF. The CDR3 nucleotides are TGTGCCACTGGACTAGATTCCGGGGAGCTGTTTTTT.

The chain has TRBV9 and TRBJ2-3; D perhaps matches TRBD2 (6 bases). V lost 3 bases and J lost 6, with 20 bases in between. The germline gives CDR1 SGDLS, CDR2 YYNGEE. This CDR3 contains 16 residues. CDR3 bases: TGTGCCAGCAGCGGGGATATGTCTAGCGTCGAGGATACGCAGTATTTT. Protein sequence: CASSGDMSSVEDTQYF.

The rearrangement links TRBV5-1 to TRBJ2-7, with a weak D call TRBD2 (6 bases). V shed 0 bases and J shed 0 bases, with 10 bases lying between them. Germline V lookup: CDR1 SGHRS, CDR2 YFSETQ. The CDR3 is 15 amino acids. This CDR3 is CASSLVAGNSYEQYF. In DNA form, the CDR3 reads TGCGCCAGCAGCTTGGTGGCGGGAAACTCCTACGAGCAGTACTTC.

The chain joins TRBV7-9 to TRBJ2-2; D not resolved. V lost 1 base and J lost 1, with 7 bases in between. CDR3 size: 15 residues. CDR1 SEHNR and CDR2 FQNEAQ come from the germline V gene (reference sequence). The CDR3 here is CASSLVARNTGELFF. The CDR3 DNA sequence: TGTGCCAGCAGCTTAGTAGCCAGGAACACCGGGGAGCTGTTTTTT.

The CDR3 nucleotides are TGCGCCAGCAGCCAAGATGCGGCAGGGGGGCCAGATACGCAGTATTTT. This encodes CASSQDAAGGPDTQYF. J is TRBJ2-3 and V is TRBV4-3; maybe TRBD1 (7 bases). The germline CDR1 and CDR2 sequences are LGHNA and YSLEER. Trimming pared 0 bases from V and 4 bases from J, leaving 14 bases between. CDR3 length equals 16 residues.

On this clone: Different DNA sequences within this sample yield the same CDR3. V usage is TRBV5-4 and J usage is TRBJ2-7; D gene uncertain. Germline-derived CDR1 and CDR2 are SGHNT and YYREEE (reference sequence). Trimming removed 0 bases from V and 3 bases from J, with 7 bases in between. This CDR3 region has 13 residues. CDR3 sequence (DNA): TGTGCCAGCAGCTTGGGCCCGGGCTACGAGCAGTACTTC. This sequence encodes CASSLGPGYEQYF.

This chain connects TRBV7-2 to TRBJ2-5, with 10 bases lining up with TRBD2. In germline, CDR1 is SGHTA, CDR2 FQGNSA. This CDR3 is 16 amino acids long. The ends lost 4 bases at V and 4 bases at J; junction bases unmatched: 9. The CDR3 is CASSSRERGGPETQYF. For the CDR3, the DNA is TGTGCCAGCAGCTCCCGTGAGCGGGGGGGCCCAGAGACCCAGTACTTC.

Notes on this clone: The same CDR3 also results from other DNA sequences found in this sample. The chain joins TRBV20-1 to TRBJ1-1; D is unclear. CDR3 length: 11 amino acids. The V end was cut by 2 bases, the J end by 4 bases, with 5 bases between. Germline V gene data show CDR1 as DFQATT and CDR2 as SNEGSKA (reference sequence). The CDR3 nucleotides read TGCAGTGCTAGATGGGGCACTGAAGCTTTCTTT. Amino acids: CSARWGTEAFF.

The chain employs TRBV6-6 and TRBJ2-7, with TRBD1 matching 9 bases. V lost 7 bases to trimming and J lost 2 bases; unmatched junction nucleotides: 12. This CDR3 region has 16 residues. The germline gives CDR1 MNHNY, CDR2 SVGAGI (reference sequence). CDR3 region: CASISRGDRAPYEQYF. CDR3 in DNA: TGTGCCAGCATCTCACGAGGGGACAGGGCTCCCTACGAGCAGTACTTC.

The chain combines TRBV7-9 with TRBJ1-2; D not certain. Germline-derived CDR1 and CDR2 are SEHNR and FQNEAQ (reference sequence). Trimming left V 4 bases short and J 3 bases short, with 15 bases between. This CDR3 contains 15 residues. The CDR3 coding sequence is TGTGCCAGCAGCTCTCCGAGCCCTGCGGACTATGGCTACACCTTC. Protein sequence: CASSSPSPADYGYTF.

The V call is TRBV6-5, the J call TRBJ2-7, with 10 positions matching TRBD2. The CDR3 contains 15 residues. The ends lost 4 bases at V and 3 bases at J; junction bases unmatched: 6. Germline V gene sequence: CDR1 MNHEY, CDR2 SVGAGI. For the CDR3, the DNA is TGTGCCAGCAGTTCCCTAGCGGGAGAATTCTACGAGCAGTACTTC. It translates to CASSSLAGEFYEQYF.

The chain has TRBV27 and TRBJ2-7; D ambiguous. Germline assignment: CDR1 MNHEY and CDR2 SMNVEV (reference sequence). The CDR3 is 13 amino acids. Trimming left V 5 bases short and J 0 bases short, with 8 bases between. DNA of the CDR3: TGTGCCAGCAGTGTAGCCGGCTCCTACGAGCAGTACTTC. It codes for CASSVAGSYEQYF.